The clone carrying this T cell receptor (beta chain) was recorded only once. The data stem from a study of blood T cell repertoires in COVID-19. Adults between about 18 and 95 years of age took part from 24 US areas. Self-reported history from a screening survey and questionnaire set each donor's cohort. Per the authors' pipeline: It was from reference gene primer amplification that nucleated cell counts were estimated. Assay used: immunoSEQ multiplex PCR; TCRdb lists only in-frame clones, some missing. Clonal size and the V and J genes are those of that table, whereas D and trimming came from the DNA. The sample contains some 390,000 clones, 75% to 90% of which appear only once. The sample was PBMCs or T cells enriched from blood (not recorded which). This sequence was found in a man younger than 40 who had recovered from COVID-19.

CDR3 in DNA: TGTGCCAGCAGCATGGACAGGGAAAAACTGTTTTTT. Translated: CASSMDREKLFF. The V call is TRBV12-3 or TRBV12-4, the J call TRBJ1-4, with 7 bases that match TRBD1. The J segment lost 8 bases and the V segment lost 6 bases, leaving 3 bases of the junction unmatched. CDR3 length equals 12 residues.